The T cell receptor (beta chain) under discussion was sequenced for a study of shared clonotypes between healthy human individuals. General study points: Read depth was anticipated to influence clonotype sharing among donors.

With regard to this clone: Its antigen is as yet unknown.

Donors comprised only Caucasian adults living in Nashville, Tennessee. Some clones are missing from TCRdb's copy, which holds only in-frame ones; the method was immunoSEQ multiplex PCR. The sample holds 780,000 or so clones; 55% to 75% are singletons and the top ten take more than 1.5%. Germline-derived CDR1 and CDR2 are SGHNT and YYREEE (reference sequence). J gave up 6 bases and V 4 bases, and 11 bases lay outside the gene matches. The CDR3 is 16 amino acids. The sequenced sample was memory CD4+ T cells sorted from blood. This sample's subset: CD45RA-negative fraction. The J gene is TRBJ2-2, the V gene TRBV5-4; 8 nucleotides match TRBD2. The clonotype was recovered from a woman aged 30 to 39 in good health. CDR3 bases: TGTGCCAGCAGCAGCTCCAAGCGGGAGCGTCCCGGGGAGCTGTTTTTT. This translates into CASSSSKRERPGELFF.